One and the same sample provided the 17 T cell receptor beta chains below, sequenced in a study of control samples from healthy donors and cancer patients. Data came from immunoSEQ multiplex PCR; TCRdb stores just in-frame clones and leaves some out. Of about 170,000 clones in the sample, around 90% were seen once. The sample comprised blood. These TCRs come from a woman aged 40 to 50 in good health.

The chain combines TRBV2 with TRBJ2-2, with D perhaps matching TRBD2 (6 bases). The V end was cut by 7 bases, the J end by 6 bases, with 12 bases between. CDR1 is SNHLY, CDR2 FYNNEI, per germline. The CDR3 has 13 amino acids. This chain's CDR3 is CASTGDNPGELFF. DNA of the CDR3: TGTGCCAGCACGGGAGATAACCCCGGGGAGCTGTTTTTT.

The chain employs TRBV19 and TRBJ2-5; the D call may be TRBD1 or TRBD2 (5 bases each). The CDR3 is 12 residues long. Germline V CDR1 and CDR2: LNHDA, SQIVND (reference sequence). V was cut by 1 base and J by 5 bases, with 5 bases left in between. In DNA form, the CDR3 reads TGTGCCAGTAGTATAGGGGGGGAGACCCAGTACTTC. Protein sequence: CASSIGGETQYF.

The chain is built from TRBV28 and TRBJ1-4, with D perhaps matching TRBD1 (5 bases). V was clipped by 2 bases and J by 3 bases, with 13 bases between them. CDR3 length equals 16 residues. Germline CDR1 is MDHEN and CDR2 is SYDVKM. CDR3 amino acids: CASSLGGAGANEKLFF. The CDR3 DNA reads as TGTGCCAGCAGTTTAGGAGGGGCCGGAGCTAATGAAAAACTGTTTTTT.

This chain links TRBV19 with TRBJ1-1; D is unresolved. The CDR3 totals 14 residues. Trimming took 7 bases from V and 8 from J, leaving 20 bases between them. Germline-derived CDR1 and CDR2 are LNHDA and SQIVND (reference sequence). As DNA, the CDR3 is TGTGCCAGTACCCACTGGGAAGGTTCCGGGGAAGCTTTCTTT. Translated, it gives CASTHWEGSGEAFF. Full variable domain (missing parts from reference TRBV19 and TRBJ1-1): DGGITQSPKYLFRKEGQNVTLSCEQNLNHDAMYWYRQDPGQGLRLIYYSQIVNDFQKGDIAEGYSVSREKKESFPLTVTSAQKNPTAFYLCASTHWEGSGEAFFGQGTRLTVV.

This clone was counted a single time. This chain connects TRBV6-5 to TRBJ2-5; TRBD1 matches 8 bases. Unmatched junction bases numbered 7, after V lost 6 bases and J lost 7 bases. Germline CDR1 reads MNHEY; CDR2 reads SVGAGI. The CDR3 spans 13 residues. CDR3 coding DNA: TGTGCCAGCAGGATGGGACAGGCGGGGACCCAGTACTTC. Its protein product is CASRMGQAGTQYF.

The chain carries TRBV20-1 and TRBJ1-2; the D is unclear. With 6 bases removed from V and 1 base from J, the gap between germline ends came to 12 bases. CDR1 is DFQATT and CDR2 is SNEGSKA in the germline V gene (reference sequence). This CDR3 comprises 13 residues. The CDR3 spells CSASRALNYGYTF. The CDR3 nucleotides are TGCAGTGCAAGTAGGGCCCTTAACTATGGCTACACCTTC.

The gene calls are TRBV4-1 and TRBJ1-1; tentatively, D is TRBD1 (5 bases). Trimming shortened V by 4 bases and J by 1 base, and 10 bases separated the two germline ends. The CDR3 extends over 14 amino acids. Germline V CDR1 and CDR2: MGHRA, YSYEKL. CDR3 nucleotide sequence: TGCGCCAGCAGCCTGAGGAGGGGGAACACTGAAGCTTTCTTT. Translating it yields CASSLRRGNTEAFF.

The rearrangement links TRBV7-9 to TRBJ2-2, with no clear D. Trimming removed 4 bases from V and 6 bases from J, with 9 bases in between. Germline V gene lookup returns CDR1 SEHNR and CDR2 FQNEAQ (reference sequence). This CDR3 comprises 13 residues. The CDR3 region has the DNA TGTGCCAGCAGCTCAGATCCCCCCGGGGAGCTGTTTTTT. Translating it yields CASSSDPPGELFF.

The chain is built from TRBV29-1 and TRBJ1-2, with 10 bases fitting TRBD1. The germline V gene has CDR1 SQVTM and CDR2 ANQGSEA. CDR3 length: 14 amino acids. The J segment lost 4 bases and the V segment lost 1 base, leaving 3 bases of the junction unmatched. The chain's CDR3 is CSVEGWDRGYGYTF. In nucleotides, the CDR3 is TGCAGCGTTGAAGGATGGGACAGGGGCTATGGCTACACCTTC.

For the CDR3, the DNA is TGTGCCAGCAGCTTATTGATCGGCGGGCCGAGCTCCTACGAGCAGTACTTC. Its protein is CASSLLIGGPSSYEQYF. The genes are TRBV7-9 and TRBJ2-7, with D possibly TRBD2 on 5 matching bases. The CDR3 is 17 residues long. Germline lookup yields CDR1 SEHNR and CDR2 FQNEAQ (reference sequence). V was cut by 2 bases and J by 0 bases, with 17 bases left in between.

The chain couples TRBV12-2 to TRBJ2-3; the D segment call TRBD2 is taken from the table without a DNA check. TRBV12-2 is shown as a pseudogene. This CDR3 is built from 20 residues. CDR3 protein: CASRFISGPLAGVNTDTQYF. CDR3 DNA sequence: TGTGCAAGTCGCTTCATTAGCGGGCCACTAGCGGGGGTTAACACAGATACGCAGTATTTT.

This clone has just one count. V and J are TRBV5-1 and TRBJ1-1; 9 bases are shared with TRBD1. Germline V gene data show CDR1 as SGHRS and CDR2 as YFSETQ. The V gene end was trimmed by 0 bases and the J gene end by 11 bases; junction bases not matched to a gene: 5. There are 13 residues in the CDR3. CDR3 sequence: CASSLETGGTAFF. DNA of the CDR3: TGCGCCAGCAGCTTGGAAACAGGGGGCACGGCTTTCTTT.

V and J are TRBV15 and TRBJ2-2; no clear D. This CDR3 comprises 14 residues. Germline CDR1 is LNHNV and CDR2 is YYDKDF (reference sequence). With 9 bases removed from V and 0 bases from J, the gap between germline ends came to 11 bases. The CDR3 region has the DNA TGTGCCACACGGCTAGGGTCGAACACCGGGGAGCTGTTTTTT. Encoded protein: CATRLGSNTGELFF.

The chain joins TRBV11-2 to TRBJ1-1, with D possibly TRBD1 on 6 matching bases. The CDR3 loop spans 15 amino acids. With 1 base removed from V and 1 base from J, the gap between germline ends came to 10 bases. CDR1 SGHAT and CDR2 FQNNGV come from the germline V gene. In nucleotides, the CDR3 is TGTGCCAGCAGCTTAGCAGGGGCGGGGAACACTGAAGCTTTCTTT. Protein: CASSLAGAGNTEAFF.

The genes are TRBV10-3 and TRBJ1-2; tentatively, D is TRBD1 (6 bases). This CDR3 has 19 residues. CDR1 and CDR2 (germline): ENHRY, SYGVKD. The V gene lost 1 base and the J gene lost 4 bases, with 25 bases spanning the gap. The CDR3 loop is CAISEFGSGHQPTAYGYTF. Here the CDR3 DNA reads TGTGCCATCAGTGAGTTTGGGTCGGGACACCAACCTACGGCCTATGGCTACACCTTC.

The chain carries TRBV5-1 and TRBJ1-1; no clear D. Trimming shortened V by 4 bases and J by 0 bases, and 13 bases separated the two germline ends. Germline V gene data show CDR1 as SGHRS and CDR2 as YFSETQ. The length of the CDR3 is 15 residues. Written as DNA, the CDR3 is TGCGCCAGCAGCCATTGGCCCGAGATGAACACTGAAGCTTTCTTT. This sequence encodes CASSHWPEMNTEAFF.

The chain couples TRBV7-9 to TRBJ2-2; TRBD2 is a possible D gene (5 bases). CDR3 length equals 14 residues. The V gene lost 6 bases and the J gene lost 5 bases, with 13 bases spanning the gap. The germline CDR1 and CDR2 sequences are SEHNR and FQNEAQ (reference sequence). CDR3 region: CASSLALATGELFF. Here the CDR3 DNA reads TGTGCCAGCAGTCTAGCCTTGGCGACCGGGGAGCTGTTTTTT.